These T cell receptor beta chains were read from a single sample in a study of cytomegalovirus exposure and HLA in healthy donors. Generated by immunoSEQ multiplex PCR, the TCRdb table keeps only in-frame clones and is missing some. The data contain 160,000 or so clones, roughly four fifths of them singletons. Specimen: PBMCs. All receptors derive from a man aged 35 to 55 in good health and CMV-seronegative. The CDR3 runs from the conserved cysteine through the conserved F or W.

>TRBV27
CASSKGTSGTKTDTQYF
>TRBV10-3
CAISNGQGQPLYNEQFF
>TRBV5-1
CASSKGGTGTGNEQFF
>TRBV19
CASSTWTGGLGGELFF
>TRBV10-3
CAISVRGTEAFF
>TRBV10-3
CAISESGPTEAFF
>TRBV28
CASTLRGGRTEAFF
>TRBV7-9
CASSYRRAEGDTQYF
>TRBV11-2
CASSSPAGIYEQYF
>TRBV7-9
CASRGSGKNTGELFF
>TRBV6-5
CASSYGGLGTGELFF
>TRBV5-4
CASSPRLAGGSTDTQYF
>TRBV7-3
CASSQGGEAFF
>TRBV19
CASSPPGLGYNEQFF
>TRBV28
CAIRRTGRSYEQYF
>TRBV14
CASSQERTGGTQYF
>TRBV5-1
CASSLQGQINWDTQYF
>TRBV27
CASSPRGNQPQHF
>TRBV4-2
CASSQDPTGGGPDKGKLFF
>TRBV27
CASSLGPMNTEAFF
>TRBV28
CASSPSTGGNTEAFF
>TRBV7-9
CASSPPGSVNEQFF
>TRBV7-2
CASSPRGVADSTDTQYF
>TRBV6-1
CASSERQATNEKLFF
>TRBV9
CASSSRLAGGELFF
>TRBV7-9
CASSLLGVGGNTIYF
>TRBV28
CASRGTASTDTQYF
>TRBV6-1
CASRGTGAYEQYF
>TRBV5-1
CASSLEGVRNEQFF
>TRBV6-4
CASSDSERGYTF
>TRBV4-1
CASSRPGTGNNEQFF
>TRBV4-1
CASSQDDRGVEAFF
>TRBV23-1
CASTLVQPQHF
>TRBV7-2
CASSYDRGSTGELFF
>TRBV7-9
CASSSLGTGTDTQYF
>TRBV6-1
CASSESGKSNQPQHF
>TRBV9
CASSPTTSGVFDTQYF
>TRBV11-2
CASSLRRENTEAFF
>TRBV9
CASSVASLAGYNEQFF
>TRBV4-1
CATRGGTNEQFF
>TRBV2
CASSVRTSGNYVGYF
>TRBV27
CASSSTGLKTDTQYF